This entry is about one T cell receptor beta chain. Amplification yielded TCR beta CDR3 regions, with RNA transcripts as the source. The TCR CDR3 was amplified in a first-round RT-PCR using the HTBI primer set. MiXCR, applied by TCRdb to the multiplex PCR reads, yields one record per CDR3 protein. The sample has under 700,000 distinct CDR3 sequences; approximately 44% are singletons. The entry originates in a study of T cells in Graves' hyperthyroidism and ophthalmopathy. After removal of 2 bases from V and 9 bases from J, the junction contained 10 bases not matched to a gene. The CDR3 totals 16 residues. CDR1 is SNHLY and CDR2 is FYNNEI in the germline V gene.

The clonotype comes from a woman aged 18-35 years with Graves' hyperthyroidism. The chain is built from TRBV2 and TRBJ2-2; 9 bases are a match to TRBD2. Material: peripheral blood or thyroid tissue (not recorded which). The CDR3 reads CASSEIASGTKRELFF. The CDR3 DNA sequence: TGTGCCAGCAGTGAAATAGCTAGCGGGACCAAGAGGGAGCTGTTTTTT.